This T cell receptor beta chain was documented in a study of T cell changes during pregnancy in multiple sclerosis. From germline, CDR1 is SQVTM and CDR2 ANQGSEA. Trimming cost V 7 bases and J 2 bases; bases outside gene matches: 8. CDR3 length: 13 residues. Repertoires were generated with immunoSEQ multiplex PCR, while TCRdb's copy carries only in-frame clones and drops some. The data hold about 38,000 clones, with more than 85% observed a single time. The sequencing used CD8+ T cells from peripheral blood mononuclear cells, collected in the third trimester of pregnancy. The origin of this receptor is a female donor with multiple sclerosis, enrolled in a pregnancy study. The chain joins TRBV29-1 to TRBJ2-7, with 7 bases that match TRBD1. The CDR3 DNA reads TGCAGCGGGGGTACAGGGGCAGCCTACGAGCAGTACTTC. Translating it yields CSGGTGAAYEQYF.